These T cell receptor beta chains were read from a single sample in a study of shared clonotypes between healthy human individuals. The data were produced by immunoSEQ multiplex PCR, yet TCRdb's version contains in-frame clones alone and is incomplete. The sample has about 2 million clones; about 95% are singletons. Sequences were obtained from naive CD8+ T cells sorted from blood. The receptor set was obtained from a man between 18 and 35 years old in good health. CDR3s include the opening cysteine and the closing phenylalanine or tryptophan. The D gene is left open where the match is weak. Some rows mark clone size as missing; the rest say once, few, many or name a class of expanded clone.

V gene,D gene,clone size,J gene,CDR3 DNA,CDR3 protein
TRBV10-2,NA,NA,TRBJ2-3,TGCGCCAGCAGTAACCAACACTGGGTGGAAGATACGCAGTATTTT,CASSNQHWVEDTQYF
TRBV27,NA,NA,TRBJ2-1,TGTGCCAGCAGTTCACTGGACTACAATGAGCAGTTCTTC,CASSSLDYNEQFF
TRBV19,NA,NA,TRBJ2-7,TGTGCCAGTAGTATCAACCCATCCTACGAGCAGTACTTC,CASSINPSYEQYF
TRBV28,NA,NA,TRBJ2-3,TGTGCCAGCAGTTATGGCTCGGCAGATACGCAGTATTTT,CASSYGSADTQYF
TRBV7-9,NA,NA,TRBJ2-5,TGTGCCAGCAGCTCCGCGGGGTGGGAGACCCAGTACTTC,CASSSAGWETQYF
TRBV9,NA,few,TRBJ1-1,TGTGCCAGCAGCGCAAAGGCGGGTGAGGGCACTGAAGCTTTCTTT,CASSAKAGEGTEAFF
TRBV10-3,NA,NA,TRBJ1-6,TGTGCCATCAGGGACACAGGGCTGGGTGATTCACCCCTCCACTTT,CAIRDTGLGDSPLHF
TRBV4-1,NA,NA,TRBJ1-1,TGCGCCAGCAGCCAAGCGCCGGGGGGCACTGAAGCTTTCTTT,CASSQAPGGTEAFF
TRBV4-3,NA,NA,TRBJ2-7,TGCGCCAGCAGCCAAGACAGGGGGGGTAGCTACGAGCAGTACTTC,CASSQDRGGSYEQYF
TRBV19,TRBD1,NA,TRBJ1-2,TGTGCCAGTAGTATAGAGGTCCTCGGGACAGAGTCGACTACCTTCAATGGCTACACCTTC,CASSIEVLGTESTTFNGYTF
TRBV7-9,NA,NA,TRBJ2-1,TGTGCCAGCAGCCCCCCGGACTACGCTAACAATGAGCAGTTCTTC,CASSPPDYANNEQFF
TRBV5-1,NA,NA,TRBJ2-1,TGCGCCAGCATACCCCAGGGGTCCTCCTACAATGAGCAGTTCTTC,CASIPQGSSYNEQFF
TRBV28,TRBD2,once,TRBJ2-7,TGTGCCAGCAGCGGACTAGCGGGGTCCTACGAGCAGTACTTC,CASSGLAGSYEQYF
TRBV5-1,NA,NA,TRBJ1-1,TGCGCCAGCAGCGACGGGAGAGGGTACACTGAAGCTTTCTTT,CASSDGRGYTEAFF
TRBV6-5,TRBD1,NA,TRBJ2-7,TGTGCCAGCAGTCAGGGGACAGCCTACGAGCAGTACTTC,CASSQGTAYEQYF
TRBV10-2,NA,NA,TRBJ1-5,TGCGCCAGCAGCCCTAAGGGGGGAGGGAATCAGCCCCAGCATTTT,CASSPKGGGNQPQHF
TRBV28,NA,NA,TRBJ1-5,TGTGCCAGCAGTATCCGGTCTAGCAATCAGCCCCAGCATTTT,CASSIRSSNQPQHF
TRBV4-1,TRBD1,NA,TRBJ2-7,TGCGCCAGCAGCCGAGGACAGGCTAACTACGAGCAGTACTTC,CASSRGQANYEQYF
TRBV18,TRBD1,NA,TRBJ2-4,TGTGCCAGCTCACCAAGTAAGGGGGCGGCCAAAAACATTCAGTACTTC,CASSPSKGAAKNIQYF
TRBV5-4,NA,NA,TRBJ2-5,TGTGCCAGCAGCTCCCGGGACACCCCAGACGAGACCCAGTACTTC,CASSSRDTPDETQYF
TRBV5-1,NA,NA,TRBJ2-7,TGCGCCAGCAGCTTGGTGAACTCCTACGAGCAGTACTTC,CASSLVNSYEQYF
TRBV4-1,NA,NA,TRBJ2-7,TGCGCCAGCAGCCAGGGGCCGGAGGACGAGCAGTACTTC,CASSQGPEDEQYF
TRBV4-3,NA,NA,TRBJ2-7,TGCGCCAGCAGCCAAGATAAAGGCTACGAGCAGTACTTC,CASSQDKGYEQYF
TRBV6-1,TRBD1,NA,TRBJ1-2,TGTGCCAGCAGTGAGACAGGGGGCGGCGGCTACACCTTC,CASSETGGGGYTF
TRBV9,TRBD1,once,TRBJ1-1,TGTGCCAGCAGCGGACAGGGGGCCGCTGAAGCTTTCTTT,CASSGQGAAEAFF